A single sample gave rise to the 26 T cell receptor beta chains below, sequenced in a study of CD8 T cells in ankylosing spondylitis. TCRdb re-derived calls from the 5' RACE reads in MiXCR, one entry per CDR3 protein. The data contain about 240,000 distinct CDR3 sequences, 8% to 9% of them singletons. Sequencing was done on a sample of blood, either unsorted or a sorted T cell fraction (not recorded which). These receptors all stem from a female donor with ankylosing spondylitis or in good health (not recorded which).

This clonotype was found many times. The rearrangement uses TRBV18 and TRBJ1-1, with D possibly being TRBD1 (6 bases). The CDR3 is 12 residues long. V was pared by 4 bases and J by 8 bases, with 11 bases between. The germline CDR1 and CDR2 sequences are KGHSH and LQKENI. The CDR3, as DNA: TGTGCCAGCTCACACCCGGACAGAGAAGCTTTCTTT. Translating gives CASSHPDREAFF.

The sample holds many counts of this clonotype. CDR3 sequence (DNA): TGCGCCAGCAGCTTGCCTAGCGGGAACGAGCAGTACTTC. As protein: CASSLPSGNEQYF. The chain uses TRBV5-1 and TRBJ2-7, with 9 bases that match TRBD2. From germline, CDR1 is SGHRS and CDR2 YFSETQ. This CDR3 has 13 residues. V dropped 1 base and J dropped 5; count of bases not matched to a gene: 1.

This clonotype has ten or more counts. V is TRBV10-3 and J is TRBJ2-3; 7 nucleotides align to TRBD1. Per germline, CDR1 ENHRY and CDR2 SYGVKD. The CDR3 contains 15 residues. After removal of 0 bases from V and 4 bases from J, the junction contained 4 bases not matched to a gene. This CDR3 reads CAISESYQGADTQYF. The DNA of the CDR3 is TGTGCCATCAGTGAGTCTTACCAGGGGGCAGATACGCAGTATTTT.

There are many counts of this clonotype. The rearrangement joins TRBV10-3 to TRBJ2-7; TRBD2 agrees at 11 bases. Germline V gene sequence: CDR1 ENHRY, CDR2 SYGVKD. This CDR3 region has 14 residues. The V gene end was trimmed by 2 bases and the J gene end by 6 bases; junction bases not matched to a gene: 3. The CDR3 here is CAISEVSGRVEQYF. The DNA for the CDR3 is TGTGCCATCAGTGAGGTTAGCGGGAGGGTCGAGCAGTACTTC.

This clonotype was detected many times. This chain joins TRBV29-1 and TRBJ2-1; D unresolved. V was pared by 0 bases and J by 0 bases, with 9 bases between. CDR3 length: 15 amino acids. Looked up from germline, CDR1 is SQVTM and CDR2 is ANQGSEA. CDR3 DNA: TGCAGCGTTGAAGATTGGCAGGTCTCCTACAATGAGCAGTTCTTC. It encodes CSVEDWQVSYNEQFF.

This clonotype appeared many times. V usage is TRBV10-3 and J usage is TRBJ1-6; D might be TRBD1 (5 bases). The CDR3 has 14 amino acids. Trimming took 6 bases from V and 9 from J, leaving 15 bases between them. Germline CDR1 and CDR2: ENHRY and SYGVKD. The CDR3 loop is CAIRGVTRGSPLHF. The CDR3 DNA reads TGTGCCATCAGGGGGGTCACGCGGGGTTCACCCCTCCACTTT.

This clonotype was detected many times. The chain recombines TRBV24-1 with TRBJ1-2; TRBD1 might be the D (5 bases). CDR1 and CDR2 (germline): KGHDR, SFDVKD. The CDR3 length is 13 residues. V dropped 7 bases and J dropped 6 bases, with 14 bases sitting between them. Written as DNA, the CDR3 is TGTGCCACCAGGGGGGAGGCGTCTCATGGCTACACCTTC. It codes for CATRGEASHGYTF.

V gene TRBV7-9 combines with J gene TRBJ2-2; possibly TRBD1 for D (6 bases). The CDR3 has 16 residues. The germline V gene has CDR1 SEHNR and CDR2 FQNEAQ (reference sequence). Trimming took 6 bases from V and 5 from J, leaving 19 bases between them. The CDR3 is CASRFTGPTRTGELFF. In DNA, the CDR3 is TGTGCCAGCAGGTTTACAGGGCCCACGAGGACCGGGGAGCTGTTTTTT.

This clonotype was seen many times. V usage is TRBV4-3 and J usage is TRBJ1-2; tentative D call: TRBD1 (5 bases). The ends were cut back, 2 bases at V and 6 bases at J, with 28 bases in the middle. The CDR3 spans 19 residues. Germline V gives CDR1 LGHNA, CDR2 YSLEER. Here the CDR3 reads CASSQKRFGAGLGTDGYTF. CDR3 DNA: TGCGCCAGCAGCCAAAAACGATTTGGGGCCGGGCTGGGCACGGATGGCTACACCTTC.

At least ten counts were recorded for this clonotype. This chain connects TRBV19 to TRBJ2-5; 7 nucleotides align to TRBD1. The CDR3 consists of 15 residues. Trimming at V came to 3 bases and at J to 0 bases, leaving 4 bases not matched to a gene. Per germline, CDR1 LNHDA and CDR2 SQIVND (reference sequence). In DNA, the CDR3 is TGTGCCAGTAGTATGGTAGACAGGGACCAAGAGACCCAGTACTTC. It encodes CASSMVDRDQETQYF.

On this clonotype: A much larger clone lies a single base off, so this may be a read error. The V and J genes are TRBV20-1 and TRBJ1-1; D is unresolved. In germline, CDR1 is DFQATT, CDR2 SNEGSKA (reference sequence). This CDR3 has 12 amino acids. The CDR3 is CNALASNTEAFF. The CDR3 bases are TGCAATGCCCTAGCATCGAACACTGAAGCTTTCTTT.

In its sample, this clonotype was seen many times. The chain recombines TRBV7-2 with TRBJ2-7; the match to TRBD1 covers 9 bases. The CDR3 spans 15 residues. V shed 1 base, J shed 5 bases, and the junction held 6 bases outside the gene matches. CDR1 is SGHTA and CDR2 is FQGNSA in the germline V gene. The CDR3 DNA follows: TGTGCCAGCAGCTTAGAAGGGGACAGGGCTGACGAGCAGTACTTC. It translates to CASSLEGDRADEQYF.

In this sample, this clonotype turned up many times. This chain's CDR3 is CASSYGQGRETQYF. As DNA, the CDR3 is TGCGCCAGCAGCTACGGACAGGGAAGGGAGACCCAGTACTTC. The V call is TRBV5-1, the J call TRBJ2-5; the match to TRBD1 covers 8 bases. The CDR3 spans 14 residues. The V and J ends lost 3 bases and 5 bases, in that order; junction bases with no gene match: 6. Germline assignment: CDR1 SGHRS and CDR2 YFSETQ. The full variable domain, with the rest looked up from reference TRBV5-1 and TRBJ2-5, is KAGVTQTPRYLIKTRGQQVTLSCSPISGHRSVSWYQQTPGQGLQFLFEYFSETQRNKGNFPGRFSGRQFSNSRSEMNVSTLELGDSALYLCASSYGQGRETQYFGPGTRLLVL.

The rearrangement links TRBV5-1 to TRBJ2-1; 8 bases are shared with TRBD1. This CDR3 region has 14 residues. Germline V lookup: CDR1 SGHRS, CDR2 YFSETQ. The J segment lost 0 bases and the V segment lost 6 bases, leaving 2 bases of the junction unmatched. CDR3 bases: TGCGCCAGCAAACAGGGGGGCTCCTACAATGAGCAGTTCTTC. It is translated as CASKQGGSYNEQFF.

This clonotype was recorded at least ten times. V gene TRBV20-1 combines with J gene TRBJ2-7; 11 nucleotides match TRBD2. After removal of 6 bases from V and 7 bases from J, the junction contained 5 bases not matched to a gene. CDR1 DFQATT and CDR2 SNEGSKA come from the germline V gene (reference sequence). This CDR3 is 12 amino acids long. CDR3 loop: CSAQTSGTEQYF. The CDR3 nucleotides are TGCAGTGCCCAGACTAGCGGGACTGAGCAGTACTTC.

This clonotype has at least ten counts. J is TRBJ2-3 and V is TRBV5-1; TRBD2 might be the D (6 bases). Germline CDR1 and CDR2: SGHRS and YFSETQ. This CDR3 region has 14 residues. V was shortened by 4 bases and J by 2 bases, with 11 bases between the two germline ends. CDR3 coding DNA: TGCGCCAGCAGCCCAGGGCGGGACACAGATACGCAGTATTTT. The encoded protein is CASSPGRDTDTQYF. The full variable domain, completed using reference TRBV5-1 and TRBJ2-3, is KAGVTQTPRYLIKTRGQQVTLSCSPISGHRSVSWYQQTPGQGLQFLFEYFSETQRNKGNFPGRFSGRQFSNSRSEMNVSTLELGDSALYLCASSPGRDTDTQYFGPGTRLTVL.

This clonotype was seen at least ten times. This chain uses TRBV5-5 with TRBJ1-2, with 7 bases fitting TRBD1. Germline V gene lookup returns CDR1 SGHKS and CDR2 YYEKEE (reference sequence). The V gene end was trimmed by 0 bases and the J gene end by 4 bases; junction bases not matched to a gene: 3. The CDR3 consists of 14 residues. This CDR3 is CASSLEGQRYGYTF. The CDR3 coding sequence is TGTGCCAGCAGCTTGGAGGGACAGCGCTATGGCTACACCTTC.

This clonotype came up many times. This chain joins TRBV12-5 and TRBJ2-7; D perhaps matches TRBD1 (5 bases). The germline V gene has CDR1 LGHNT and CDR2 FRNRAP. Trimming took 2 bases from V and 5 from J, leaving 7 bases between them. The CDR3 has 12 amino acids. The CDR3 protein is CASGLRGDEQYF. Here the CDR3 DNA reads TGTGCTAGTGGTTTGAGGGGCGACGAGCAGTACTTC.

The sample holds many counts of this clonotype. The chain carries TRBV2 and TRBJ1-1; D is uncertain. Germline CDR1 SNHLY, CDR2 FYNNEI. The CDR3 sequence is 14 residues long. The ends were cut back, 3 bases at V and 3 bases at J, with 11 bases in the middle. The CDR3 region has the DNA TGTGCCAGCAGTGACCGGACGGTTGACACTGAAGCTTTCTTT. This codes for CASSDRTVDTEAFF.

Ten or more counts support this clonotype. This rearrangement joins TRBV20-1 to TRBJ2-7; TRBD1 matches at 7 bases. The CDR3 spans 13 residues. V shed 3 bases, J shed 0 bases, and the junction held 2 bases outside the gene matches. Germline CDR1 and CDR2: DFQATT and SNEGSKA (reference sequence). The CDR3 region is CSASWDSSYEQYF. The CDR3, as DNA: TGCAGTGCTAGCTGGGACAGCTCCTACGAGCAGTACTTC.

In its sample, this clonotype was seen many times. CDR3 nucleotides: TGTGCCAGCAGTGACCCGACCTGGGGGGAGATCGAGACCCAGTACTTC. Its translation is CASSDPTWGEIETQYF. V gene TRBV6-4 combines with J gene TRBJ2-5; possible D gene TRBD2, 6 bases. The CDR3 sequence is 16 residues long. Germline V lookup: CDR1 MRHNA, CDR2 SNTAGT. V lost 2 bases, J lost 5 bases, and 18 bases lay in between.

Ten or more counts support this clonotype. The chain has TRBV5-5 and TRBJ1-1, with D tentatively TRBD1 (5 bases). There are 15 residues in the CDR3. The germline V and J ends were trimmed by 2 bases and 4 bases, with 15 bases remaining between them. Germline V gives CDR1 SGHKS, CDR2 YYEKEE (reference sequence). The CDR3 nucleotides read TGTGCCAGCAGCTTAAATCCGATTGGGGGCACTGAAGCTTTCTTT. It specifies CASSLNPIGGTEAFF.

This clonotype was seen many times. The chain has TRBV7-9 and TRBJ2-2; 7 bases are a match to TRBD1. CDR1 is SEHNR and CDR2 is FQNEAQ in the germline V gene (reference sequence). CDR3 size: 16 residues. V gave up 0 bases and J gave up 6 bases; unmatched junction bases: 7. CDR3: CASSLAGGAVPGELFF. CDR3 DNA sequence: TGTGCCAGCAGCTTAGCAGGGGGCGCGGTCCCCGGGGAGCTGTTTTTT. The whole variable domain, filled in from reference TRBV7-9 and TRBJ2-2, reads DTGVSQNPRHKITKRGQNVTFRCDPISEHNRLYWYRQTLGQGPEFLTYFQNEAQLEKSRLLSDRFSAERPKGSFSTLEIQRTEQGDSAMYLCASSLAGGAVPGELFFGEGSRLTVL.

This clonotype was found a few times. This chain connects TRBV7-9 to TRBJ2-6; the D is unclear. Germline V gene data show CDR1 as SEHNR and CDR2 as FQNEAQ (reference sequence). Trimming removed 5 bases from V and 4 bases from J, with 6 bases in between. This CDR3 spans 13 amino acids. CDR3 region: CASSPGGANVLTF. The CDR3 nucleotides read TGTGCCAGCAGCCCCGGGGGGGCCAACGTCCTGACTTTC.

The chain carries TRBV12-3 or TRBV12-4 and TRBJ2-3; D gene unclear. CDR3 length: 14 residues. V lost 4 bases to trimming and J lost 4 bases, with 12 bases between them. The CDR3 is CASSYLKVADTQYF. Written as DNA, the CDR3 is TGTGCCAGCAGTTACCTCAAGGTGGCAGATACGCAGTATTTT.

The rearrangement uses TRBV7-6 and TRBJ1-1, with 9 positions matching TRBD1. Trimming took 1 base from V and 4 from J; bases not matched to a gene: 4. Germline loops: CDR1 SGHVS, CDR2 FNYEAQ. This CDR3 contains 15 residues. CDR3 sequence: CASSLGGQGTTEAFF. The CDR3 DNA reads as TGTGCCAGCAGCTTAGGTGGACAGGGGACCACTGAAGCTTTCTTT.